The TCR beta chain described here comes from a study of blood T cell repertoires in COVID-19. Study details: Whether acute or convalescent, the COVID-19 samples came from the United States, Italy and Spain. Sources were T cells, B-cell-depleted T cells, or PBMCs; the material itself was cDNA or gDNA.

From germline, CDR1 is SGHNT and CDR2 YYREEE (reference sequence). The CDR3 consists of 15 residues. V dropped 5 bases and J dropped 7; count of bases not matched to a gene: 8. In the original analysis: Amplified reference gene primers provided the basis for estimating nucleated cell counts. Clones were sequenced by immunoSEQ multiplex PCR, and TCRdb holds only the in-frame ones, with some missing. The V and J calls and clone size were taken over from that table, and D and trimming were inferred from the DNA. The data contain about 140,000 clones, approximately 85% of them singletons. The chain couples TRBV5-4 to TRBJ1-4; 10 nucleotides line up with TRBD1. The TCR was taken from a man aged 50-60 years with acute or convalescent COVID-19. Sequenced material: peripheral blood. For the CDR3, the DNA is TGTGCCAGCAGGAGACAGGGGGCAGAAGTTGAAAAACTGTTTTTT. Amino acids: CASRRQGAEVEKLFF.